The 20 T cell receptor beta chains given below trace back to one sample, sequenced in a study of T-cell reconstitution after alpha-beta-depleted transplantation in children. Preparation of the TCRbeta library used unique molecular identifiers. MiXCR, applied by TCRdb to the PCR reads, yields one record per CDR3 protein. The data contain about 540,000 distinct CDR3 sequences, about 17% of them singletons. The starting material was PBMCs from the stem cell graft donor, obtained from the stem cell graft. The receptor source for this set is a human donor who donated a stem cell graft to a child with acute lymphoblastic leukemia.

This clonotype was seen a handful of times. The gene calls are TRBV27 and TRBJ2-7, with D perhaps TRBD2 (6 bases). V gave up 2 bases and J gave up 6 bases, with 14 bases separating them. The CDR3 has 14 residues. Germline V gene sequence: CDR1 MNHEY, CDR2 SMNVEV (reference sequence). CDR3 nucleotide sequence: TGTGCCAGCAGTTTAGGGGGGAAAACGCTCGAGCAGTACTTC. It translates to CASSLGGKTLEQYF.

The chain combines TRBV5-1 with TRBJ1-1; D remains unclear. V dropped 4 bases and J dropped 6 bases, with 16 bases sitting between them. This CDR3 region has 14 residues. CDR1 SGHRS and CDR2 YFSETQ come from the germline V gene. CDR3 DNA sequence: TGCGCCAGCAGCCCACGGGGAGGCCTGTCTGAAGCTTTCTTT. As protein: CASSPRGGLSEAFF.

J is TRBJ2-1 and V is TRBV12-3 or TRBV12-4, with D hard to call. Trimming stripped 5 bases from V and 6 bases from J, with 14 bases between. There are 14 residues in the CDR3. This chain's CDR3 is CASSRYRSGNEQFF. The CDR3 nucleotides are TGTGCCAGCAGTCGTTATAGGAGTGGCAATGAGCAGTTCTTC.

V is TRBV7-9 and J is TRBJ1-1; D is perhaps TRBD1 (6 bases). V was pared by 6 bases and J by 5 bases, with 16 bases between. Germline lookup yields CDR1 SEHNR and CDR2 FQNEAQ (reference sequence). CDR3 length: 14 residues. The CDR3 region is CASSPSRGGTEAFF. The CDR3 bases are TGTGCCAGCAGTCCATCCAGGGGAGGTACTGAAGCTTTCTTT.

This clonotype was observed at least ten times. J is TRBJ2-7 and V is TRBV15, with 9 bases lining up with TRBD1. The CDR3 has 16 amino acids. With V trimmed by 4 bases and J by 2 bases, 9 bases remained unmatched. Germline values: CDR1 LNHNV, CDR2 YYDKDF (reference sequence). The chain's CDR3 is CATSIGPGTGTYEQYF. The CDR3 DNA sequence: TGTGCCACCAGCATAGGGCCCGGGACAGGGACCTACGAGCAGTACTTC. Drawing the rest from reference TRBV15 and TRBJ2-7, the complete variable domain is DAMVIQNPRYQVTQFGKPVTLSCSQTLNHNVMYWYQQKSSQAPKLLFHYYDKDFNNEADTPDNFQSRRPNTSFCFLDIRSPGLGDTAMYLCATSIGPGTGTYEQYFGPGTRLTVT.

V gene TRBV19 combines with J gene TRBJ2-7; D might be TRBD1 (6 bases). V was clipped by 0 bases and J by 0 bases, with 9 bases between them. Looked up from germline, CDR1 is LNHDA and CDR2 is SQIVND (reference sequence). The CDR3 length is 15 residues. The CDR3 protein is CASSIDHRDSYEQYF. In nucleotides, the CDR3 is TGTGCCAGTAGTATAGACCACAGGGACTCCTACGAGCAGTACTTC.

The chain links TRBV25-1 to TRBJ2-7; TRBD1 or TRBD2 may be the D gene (5 bases each). V lost 5 bases and J 9 bases, leaving 17 bases between the germline ends. In germline, CDR1 is MGHDK, CDR2 SYGVNS. This CDR3 is built from 13 residues. The CDR3 loop is CASSQGDVTRQYF. DNA for the CDR3: TGTGCCAGCAGTCAGGGAGATGTCACGCGGCAGTACTTC.

V is TRBV13 and J is TRBJ2-7; TRBD2 matches 8 bases. V gave up 5 bases and J gave up 1 base; unmatched junction bases: 10. The CDR3 sequence is 16 residues long. Germline CDR1 is PRHDT and CDR2 is FYEKMQ (reference sequence). The CDR3 protein is CASSTRVGLASYEQYF. The CDR3 region has the DNA TGTGCCAGCAGCACCCGTGTCGGACTAGCTTCCTACGAGCAGTACTTC.

This clonotype appeared a few times. This chain links TRBV7-3 with TRBJ2-3; 7 nucleotides align to TRBD2. The CDR3 covers 17 residues. Germline V CDR1 and CDR2: SGHTA, FQGTGA. The trim removed 2 bases at V and 2 bases at J, leaving 10 bases unmatched. The CDR3 sequence: CASSLLGSGGPTDTQYF. CDR3 DNA sequence: TGTGCCAGCAGCTTACTGGGGTCGGGAGGCCCCACAGATACGCAGTATTTT. The full variable domain, rest sourced from reference TRBV7-3 and TRBJ2-3, is GAGVSQTPSNKVTEKGKYVELRCDPISGHTALYWYRQSLGQGPEFLIYFQGTGAADDSGLPNDRFFAVRPEGSVSTLKIQRTERGDSAVYLCASSLLGSGGPTDTQYFGPGTRLTVL.

The rearrangement uses TRBV7-3 and TRBJ2-7; tentative D call: TRBD1 (5 bases). The germline V and J ends were trimmed by 3 bases and 3 bases, with 9 bases remaining between them. Germline CDR1 reads SGHTA; CDR2 reads FQGTGA. This CDR3 contains 13 residues. CDR3 residues: CASSFNQGYEQYF. The CDR3 DNA reads TGTGCCAGCAGCTTTAACCAGGGCTACGAGCAGTACTTC.

This clonotype was picked up many times. The chain has TRBV4-1 and TRBJ2-1; D gene uncertain. From germline, CDR1 is MGHRA and CDR2 YSYEKL. The CDR3 sequence is 12 residues long. The ends were cut back, 1 base at V and 10 bases at J, with 8 bases in the middle. Written as DNA, the CDR3 is TGCGCCAGCAGCCAAGGGCTCGACGAGCAGTTCTTC. It yields the protein CASSQGLDEQFF.

V gene TRBV6-1 combines with J gene TRBJ1-1; unclear D gene. Trimming removed 6 bases at V and 1 base at J, with 12 bases between. This CDR3 has 14 residues. Per the germline V gene, CDR1 is MNHNS and CDR2 is SASEGT. As DNA, the CDR3 is TGTGCCAGCAGAACGGGCATCTCGAACACTGAAGCTTTCTTT. It yields the protein CASRTGISNTEAFF.

The chain couples TRBV3-1 to TRBJ2-1; D perhaps matches TRBD1 (6 bases). Germline V gene data show CDR1 as LGHDT and CDR2 as YNNKEL (reference sequence). This CDR3 contains 15 residues. The germline V and J ends were trimmed by 3 bases and 4 bases, with 13 bases remaining between them. CDR3 in amino acids: CASSQAGEAYNEQFF. The CDR3 coding sequence is TGTGCCAGCAGCCAGGCAGGGGAAGCATACAATGAGCAGTTCTTC.

The genes are TRBV3-1 and TRBJ2-1; 8 bases are shared with TRBD1. Trimming cost V 3 bases and J 0 bases; bases outside gene matches: 1. The V gene's germline CDR1 is LGHDT and CDR2 YNNKEL (reference sequence). The CDR3 length is 15 residues. CDR3 sequence reads: CASSQDRVSYNEQFF. CDR3 DNA sequence: TGTGCCAGCAGCCAGGACAGGGTCTCCTACAATGAGCAGTTCTTC.

V is TRBV9 and J is TRBJ1-1; the D is unclear. V dropped 4 bases and J dropped 0 bases, with 7 bases sitting between them. Germline CDR1 reads SGDLS; CDR2 reads YYNGEE. This CDR3 has 13 amino acids. CDR3 protein: CASSHGMNTEAFF. In DNA, the CDR3 is TGTGCCAGCAGCCATGGCATGAACACTGAAGCTTTCTTT.

This clonotype has a handful of counts. The gene calls are TRBV2 and TRBJ1-1; D uncertain. The germline V and J ends were trimmed by 5 bases and 3 bases, with 10 bases remaining between them. The CDR3 runs to 13 residues. Germline V gene sequence: CDR1 SNHLY, CDR2 FYNNEI. The DNA of the CDR3 is TGTGCCAGCAGTAAGACTCGGGACACTGAAGCTTTCTTT. Its protein product is CASSKTRDTEAFF.

This clonotype occurred a few times. The rearrangement joins TRBV5-1 to TRBJ2-3; a possible D gene is TRBD1 (5 bases). CDR1 is SGHRS and CDR2 is YFSETQ in the germline V gene. CDR3 length: 15 residues. The ends were cut back, 0 bases at V and 9 bases at J, with 17 bases in the middle. The CDR3 region has the DNA TGCGCCAGCAGCTTGGTGGACACCATTCCGGCGACGCAGTATTTT. It is translated as CASSLVDTIPATQYF.

This clonotype turned up a few times. This rearrangement joins TRBV9 to TRBJ2-1; TRBD2 agrees at 9 bases. The length of the CDR3 is 14 residues. Trimming removed 4 bases from V and 5 bases from J; junction bases left unmatched: 4. The germline gives CDR1 SGDLS, CDR2 YYNGEE. The CDR3 DNA reads TGTGCCAGCAGCTGGACTAGCGCACACAATGAGCAGTTCTTC. The encoded protein is CASSWTSAHNEQFF.

This clonotype showed up just a few times. The gene calls are TRBV20-1 and TRBJ2-1; D remains unclear. Germline-derived CDR1 and CDR2 are DFQATT and SNEGSKA (reference sequence). Trimming left V 6 bases short and J 7 bases short, with 13 bases between. The length of the CDR3 is 12 residues. CDR3 sequence reads: CSAPTGLNEQFF. In nucleotides, the CDR3 is TGCAGTGCGCCCACTGGGCTTAATGAGCAGTTCTTC.

This clonotype came up a few times. The chain combines TRBV12-3 or TRBV12-4 with TRBJ2-1, with 7 bases aligning to TRBD1. The junction had 24 bases not matched to a gene; V was cut back by 5 bases and J by 5 bases. The CDR3 sequence is 20 residues long. Here the CDR3 DNA reads TGTGCCAGCAGTCTCCCTCAGACAGGGCCATTCTGGGCCCCAAACAATGAGCAGTTCTTC. Protein product: CASSLPQTGPFWAPNNEQFF.